These T cell receptor beta chains were read from a single sample in a study of T cell responses to AZD1222 COVID-19 vaccine. TCRdb's table, derived via immunoSEQ multiplex PCR, lists solely in-frame clones and lacks some. The profile shows 75,000 or so clones, less than 95% of them singletons. The sample was peripheral blood, taken 28 days after the second AZD1222 dose. Every receptor here comes from an adult who received the AZD1222 COVID-19 vaccine. The CDR3 runs from the conserved cysteine through the conserved F or W. The D gene is left open where the match is weak.

>TRBJ2-7|TRBV5-1|TRBD1
CASSPSWDRYYEQYF
>TRBJ1-5|TRBV15|TRBD1
CATSTLGQGVQPQHF
>TRBJ2-7|TRBV29-1|NA
CSVEDPSGISYEQYF
>TRBJ1-2|TRBV5-1|TRBD1
CASSFRRDRAGYTF
>TRBJ1-5|TRBV27|NA
CASSLLGDDSNQPQHF
>TRBJ1-2|TRBV30|NA
CAWDGAPAPYTF
>TRBJ2-7|TRBV4-3|NA
CASSQDLEGPYEQYF
>TRBJ1-2|TRBV29-1|NA
CSVEEETLRGYTF
>TRBJ1-2|TRBV29-1|NA
CSVVGGWTGDGYTF
>TRBJ2-2|TRBV28|NA
CASSLTGELFF
>TRBJ2-1|TRBV25-1|NA
CASSEGVEQFF
>TRBJ2-7|TRBV28|TRBD2
CASRMGLAGLYEQYF
>TRBJ2-3|TRBV2|NA
CASSDRISTDTQYF
>TRBJ1-2|TRBV27|NA
CASSEAPRRGYGYTF
>TRBJ2-7|TRBV6-2/TRBV6-3|NA
CASSYREGSYEQYF
>TRBJ2-4|TRBV21-1|NA
CASSKSEEGNKNIQYF
>TRBJ1-1|TRBV11-3|NA
CASSPGVNTEAFF
>TRBJ2-1|TRBV7-7|TRBD2
CASSTGTSAYNEQFF
>TRBJ2-7|TRBV28|TRBD1
CASRPQRGNRGRQYEQYF
>TRBJ2-5|TRBV5-5|NA
CASSFRTQGGLVEETQYF
>TRBJ2-5|TRBV14|NA
CASSFGETQYF
>TRBJ1-1|TRBV5-1|NA
CASSQKTWTGGSNTEAFF
>TRBJ1-5|TRBV27|TRBD1
CASRKTGTGGERNQPQHF
>TRBJ1-5|TRBV6-1|NA
CASSDLDGGNQPQHF
>TRBJ2-7|TRBV6-5|TRBD1
CASSYSIRDRSYEQYF
>TRBJ2-7|TRBV24-1|NA
CATSDSLWSGKNEQYF
>TRBJ2-1|TRBV5-6|TRBD2
CASSPGTSGRNEQFF
>TRBJ2-3|TRBV11-3|NA
CASSLSEGYTDTQYF
>TRBJ2-5|TRBV19|TRBD1
CARGQGEIETQYF
>TRBJ2-2|TRBV7-2|TRBD2
CASSSGLAIGELFF
>TRBJ1-2|TRBV9|NA
CASSPGGGRGNYGYTF
>TRBJ1-1|TRBV11-2|NA
CASSPQAAGLNTEAFF
>TRBJ2-2|TRBV6-5|NA
CALLRGWNGELFF
>TRBJ2-1|TRBV28|TRBD1
CASRSGTGVGNEQFF
>TRBJ1-1|TRBV5-4|NA
CASSLGQREAEAFF
>TRBJ1-2|TRBV14|NA
CASSQVGTGNYGYTF
>TRBJ1-1|TRBV4-1|NA
CASSPGQFLNTEAFF
>TRBJ2-7|TRBV5-1|NA
CASSLGDPEQYF
>TRBJ2-5|TRBV2|NA
CASSYQETQYF
>TRBJ2-1|TRBV10-2|TRBD2
CASSASGSSYNEQFF
>TRBJ2-1|TRBV19|NA
CASSRAGLYNEQFF
>TRBJ2-2|TRBV7-6|TRBD2
CASSLVGASGNTGELFF
>TRBJ1-1|TRBV5-4|TRBD1
CASSFEPQGAGTEAFF
>TRBJ1-5|TRBV3-1/TRBV3-2|NA
CASSNKGSPQHF
>TRBJ1-2|TRBV11-1|NA
CASSYGTGIYGYTF
>TRBJ1-3|TRBV27|NA
CASSLEGPISGNTIYF
>TRBJ2-5|TRBV28|NA
CASSLSGGETQYF
>TRBJ1-1|TRBV10-3|NA
CAIREAKGTEAFF
>TRBJ2-7|TRBV11-2|NA
CASSYGSYRSPYEQYF
>TRBJ1-2|TRBV5-5|TRBD1
CASSPGQGARGYTF
>TRBJ1-1|TRBV12-5|NA
CASGFFSNTEAFF
>TRBJ2-1|TRBV4-1|NA
CASSQVQASLAYNEQFF
>TRBJ2-2|TRBV6-5|NA
CVHPTSGELFF
>TRBJ1-6|TRBV5-5|NA
CASIPGGPSSYNSPLHF